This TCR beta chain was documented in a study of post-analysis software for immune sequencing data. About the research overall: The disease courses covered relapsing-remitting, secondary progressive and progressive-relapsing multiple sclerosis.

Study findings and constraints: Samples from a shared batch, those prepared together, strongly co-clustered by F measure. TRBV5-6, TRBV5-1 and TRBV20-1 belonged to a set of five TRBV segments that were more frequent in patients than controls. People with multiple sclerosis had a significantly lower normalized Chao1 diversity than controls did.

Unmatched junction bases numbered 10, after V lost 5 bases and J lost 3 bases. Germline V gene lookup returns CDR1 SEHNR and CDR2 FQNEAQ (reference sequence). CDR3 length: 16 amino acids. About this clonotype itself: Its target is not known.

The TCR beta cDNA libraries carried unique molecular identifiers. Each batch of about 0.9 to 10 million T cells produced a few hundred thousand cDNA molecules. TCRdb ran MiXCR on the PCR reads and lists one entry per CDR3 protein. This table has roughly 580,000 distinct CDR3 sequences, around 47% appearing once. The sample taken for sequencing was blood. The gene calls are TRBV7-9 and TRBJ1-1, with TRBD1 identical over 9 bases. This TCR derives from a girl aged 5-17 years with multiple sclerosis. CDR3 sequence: CASSTRPDRGDTEAFF. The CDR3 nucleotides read TGTGCCAGCAGCACACGCCCCGACAGGGGGGACACTGAAGCTTTCTTT.